The next 24 T cell receptor beta chains were all read from a single sample in a study of blood T cells in healthy people across ages. For the second PCR, which ran for about 6 to 11 cycles, a sample-barcoded 5' primer and a J-beta primer mix were used. Each CDR3 protein gets one entry after TCRdb re-called the 5' RACE reads with MiXCR. The data hold about a million distinct CDR3 sequences, with roughly 47% observed a single time. The sample consisted of blood. The receptors shown here come from a woman aged 60-75 years in good health.

Here the CDR3 DNA reads TGTGCCAGCAGGCTAGCGGGAGAGACTGAGCAGTTCTTC. It specifies CASRLAGETEQFF. The chain carries TRBV12-3 or TRBV12-4 and TRBJ2-1, with 10 bases aligning to TRBD2. V gave up 6 bases and J gave up 9 bases; unmatched junction bases: 5. This CDR3 has 13 amino acids.

The V gene is TRBV5-1, the J gene TRBJ1-1; tentative D call: TRBD1 (5 bases). This CDR3 spans 17 amino acids. Between the trimmed V and J ends, which lost 2 bases and 1 base, there was a span of 18 bases. Germline CDR1 is SGHRS and CDR2 is YFSETQ. CDR3 residues: CASSFRANRASNTEAFF. In DNA form, the CDR3 reads TGCGCCAGCAGCTTCAGGGCGAACCGGGCCTCGAACACTGAAGCTTTCTTT. Complete variable domain (other parts from reference TRBV5-1 and TRBJ1-1): KAGVTQTPRYLIKTRGQQVTLSCSPISGHRSVSWYQQTPGQGLQFLFEYFSETQRNKGNFPGRFSGRQFSNSRSEMNVSTLELGDSALYLCASSFRANRASNTEAFFGQGTRLTVV.

The chain recombines TRBV5-6 with TRBJ2-5, with TRBD1 as a possible D gene (5 bases). Trimming took off 3 bases at V and 0 bases at J, with 12 bases between the two ends. Germline CDR1 is SGHDT and CDR2 is YYEEEE. This CDR3 has 15 residues. In nucleotides, the CDR3 is TGTGCCAGCAGCTGGGCGACAGACTACCAAGAGACCCAGTACTTC. Translating gives CASSWATDYQETQYF.

This chain connects TRBV5-1 to TRBJ1-4; the match to TRBD1 covers 7 bases. The length of the CDR3 is 15 residues. The V gene end was trimmed by 3 bases and the J gene end by 6 bases; junction bases not matched to a gene: 8. The germline CDR1 and CDR2 sequences are SGHRS and YFSETQ. The CDR3 sequence is CASSWTGTVDEKLFF. CDR3 DNA: TGCGCCAGCAGCTGGACCGGGACAGTCGATGAAAAACTGTTTTTT.

This chain uses TRBV7-2 with TRBJ2-5; 7 bases are shared with TRBD1. Judging by the DNA end, TRBJ2-7 fits better; the J call may be wrong. This CDR3 region has 14 residues. Per germline, CDR1 SGHTA and CDR2 FQGNSA. The CDR3 here is CASSVGRQGHEQYF. The CDR3 DNA follows: TGTGCCAGCAGCGTAGGCAGACAGGGCCACGAGCAGTACTTC.

The J gene is TRBJ2-1, the V gene TRBV20-1, with a tentative D call TRBD2 (6 bases). The germline gives CDR1 DFQATT, CDR2 SNEGSKA (reference sequence). Deletions cut 1 base from V and 4 bases from J, with 8 bases between. The CDR3 loop spans 13 amino acids. CDR3 sequence reads: CSARGDSYNEQFF. The CDR3 bases are TGCAGTGCTAGAGGGGACTCATACAATGAGCAGTTCTTC.

The V call is TRBV24-1, the J call TRBJ2-1; the D gene is possibly TRBD2 (6 bases). The CDR3 sequence is 17 residues long. V shed 0 bases and J shed 5 bases, with 16 bases lying between them. Germline assignment: CDR1 KGHDR and CDR2 SFDVKD. The CDR3 loop is CATSDLRSGRGHNEQFF. DNA for the CDR3: TGTGCCACCAGTGATTTGCGGTCCGGGAGAGGCCACAATGAGCAGTTCTTC.

The rearrangement uses TRBV7-9 and TRBJ2-5; the D is unclear. Germline V gene sequence: CDR1 SEHNR, CDR2 FQNEAQ (reference sequence). The V and J ends lost 5 bases and 4 bases respectively, with 14 bases between them. The CDR3 contains 14 residues. CDR3 amino acids: CASSLQSSRETQYF. The CDR3 coding sequence is TGTGCCAGCAGCCTTCAGTCGTCCCGAGAGACCCAGTACTTC.

The V and J genes are TRBV20-1 and TRBJ2-5; TRBD1 is a possible D gene (6 bases). The CDR3 runs to 13 residues. Trimming removed 5 bases at V and 4 bases at J, with 14 bases between. Germline CDR1 DFQATT, CDR2 SNEGSKA (reference sequence). CDR3 nucleotides: TGCAGTGCTCCAAGACAGGCGGGAGAGACCCAGTACTTC. Translating it yields CSAPRQAGETQYF.

A few counts support this clonotype. The chain uses TRBV4-1 and TRBJ2-5, with 7 bases aligning to TRBD2. Trimming at V came to 1 base and at J to 4 bases, leaving 9 bases not matched to a gene. This CDR3 is 16 amino acids long. Germline V CDR1 and CDR2: MGHRA, YSYEKL. The DNA of the CDR3 is TGCGCCAGCAGCCAAGGGGAGGGCCGACGAGGAGAGACCCAGTACTTC. It is translated as CASSQGEGRRGETQYF.

This clonotype was counted between two and nine times. The V gene is TRBV4-3, the J gene TRBJ2-1; 10 positions match TRBD2. CDR1 is LGHNA, CDR2 YSLEER, per germline. The CDR3 contains 16 residues. The V segment lost 1 base and the J segment 9 bases; nucleotides outside the gene matches: 9. The DNA of the CDR3 is TGCGCCAGCAGCCAAGGAGGTACTAGCGGGAACCTTGAGCAGTTCTTC. Protein: CASSQGGTSGNLEQFF.

The V call is TRBV29-1, the J call TRBJ2-1; 14 positions match TRBD2. The CDR3 has 17 residues. Germline V gene sequence: CDR1 SQVTM, CDR2 ANQGSEA. V shed 1 base and J 5 bases; nucleotides not matched to a gene: 7. CDR3 loop: CSVEAPGTSGGDNEQFF. CDR3 DNA: TGCAGCGTTGAAGCCCCCGGGACTAGCGGGGGCGACAATGAGCAGTTCTTC.

This clonotype was seen a few times. The CDR3 nucleotides are TGTGCCAGCAGCACTACTAGCGGGGCGAACACCGGGGAGCTGTTTTTT. Translating it yields CASSTTSGANTGELFF. The chain links TRBV9 to TRBJ2-2; the match to TRBD2 covers 10 bases. Germline CDR1 is SGDLS and CDR2 is YYNGEE. Trimming removed 4 bases from V and 0 bases from J; junction bases left unmatched: 3. The CDR3 loop spans 16 amino acids.

This chain uses TRBV6-2 or TRBV6-3 with TRBJ1-2; D gene uncertain. Germline lookup yields CDR1 MNHEY and CDR2 SVGEGT. The CDR3 extends over 12 amino acids. Trimming took 2 bases from V and 10 from J, leaving 11 bases between them. CDR3 nucleotide sequence: TGTGCCAGCAGTTACCCGGAATTTGACTACACCTTC. Residues: CASSYPEFDYTF.

The rearrangement joins TRBV13 to TRBJ2-5, with a tentative D call TRBD2 (5 bases). This CDR3 is built from 11 residues. Trimming left V 5 bases short and J 13 bases short, with 14 bases between. CDR1 and CDR2 from the germline V gene are PRHDT and FYEKMQ (reference sequence). CDR3 coding DNA: TGTGCCAGCAGCATAAGACGAGGGATGTACTTC. Its translation: CASSIRRGMYF.

The rearrangement uses TRBV6-1 and TRBJ2-1; 11 nucleotides align to TRBD2. V shed 3 bases, J shed 6 bases, and the junction held 7 bases outside the gene matches. Germline CDR1 and CDR2: MNHNS and SASEGT. CDR3 length: 16 residues. CDR3 in DNA: TGTGCCAGCAGTGATTCCCCCGGGACTAGCGGCAATGAGCAGTTCTTC. Amino acids: CASSDSPGTSGNEQFF.

This clonotype was seen a handful of times. The chain carries TRBV10-3 and TRBJ1-6, with D maybe TRBD1 (6 bases). Germline CDR1 and CDR2: ENHRY and SYGVKD. V lost 5 bases, J lost 7 bases, and 15 bases lay in between. The CDR3 has 15 residues. The DNA for the CDR3 is TGTGCCATCAGTCCCAGGGACAAATCCAATTCACCCCTCCACTTT. This encodes CAISPRDKSNSPLHF.

The table lists this clonotype with a count of one. This chain links TRBV29-1 with TRBJ1-6; 8 bases map to TRBD1. After removal of 6 bases from V and 9 bases from J, the junction contained 13 bases not matched to a gene. The CDR3 covers 15 residues. Germline V gives CDR1 SQVTM, CDR2 ANQGSEA. Here the CDR3 reads CSVIVTGAVGSPLHF. The CDR3 DNA is TGCAGCGTCATCGTGACAGGGGCCGTAGGTTCACCCCTCCACTTT.

This clonotype has a handful of counts. This chain links TRBV6-6 with TRBJ2-3; D unresolved. Per the germline V gene, CDR1 is MNHNY and CDR2 is SVGAGI (reference sequence). V was shortened by 6 bases and J by 4 bases, with 11 bases between the two germline ends. CDR3 length: 13 residues. The CDR3 is CASRLGRADTQYF. The CDR3 nucleotides read TGTGCCAGCAGATTGGGTCGAGCAGATACGCAGTATTTT.

This clonotype was seen more than once but under ten times. The chain is built from TRBV20-1 and TRBJ2-5; 7 bases align to TRBD2. V lost 1 base, J lost 11 bases, and 16 bases stayed unmatched. The V gene's germline CDR1 is DFQATT and CDR2 SNEGSKA (reference sequence). The CDR3 extends over 15 amino acids. In DNA form, the CDR3 reads TGCAGTGCTAGAGTCTCCAGCGGGATTTTCCATGAGCAGTACTTC. Amino acid sequence: CSARVSSGIFHEQYF.

The genes are TRBV20-1 and TRBJ2-1; 7 bases agree with TRBD1. In germline, CDR1 is DFQATT, CDR2 SNEGSKA (reference sequence). CDR3 length: 12 amino acids. After removal of 6 bases from V and 7 bases from J, the junction contained 6 bases not matched to a gene. The CDR3 sequence is CSATIQGNEQFF. The CDR3, as DNA: TGCAGTGCAACTATACAGGGGAATGAGCAGTTCTTC.

The V call is TRBV12-3 or TRBV12-4, the J call TRBJ2-5; D is uncertain. Trimming took off 5 bases at V and 0 bases at J, with 10 bases between the two ends. The CDR3 sequence is 14 residues long. The CDR3, as DNA: TGTGCCAGCAGTCGCACACTTAACCAAGAGACCCAGTACTTC. This encodes CASSRTLNQETQYF.

A few counts support this clonotype. This rearrangement joins TRBV3-1 to TRBJ2-5, with D unresolved. V dropped 5 bases and J dropped 2 bases, with 12 bases sitting between them. The CDR3 length is 14 residues. In germline, CDR1 is LGHDT, CDR2 YNNKEL (reference sequence). The CDR3 protein is CASSYGWVQETQYF. CDR3 DNA: TGTGCCAGCAGCTATGGATGGGTGCAAGAGACCCAGTACTTC.

The chain links TRBV5-5 to TRBJ1-5, with TRBD1 matching 7 bases. This CDR3 region has 13 residues. Germline CDR1 SGHKS, CDR2 YYEKEE (reference sequence). Trimming removed 4 bases from V and 6 bases from J; junction bases left unmatched: 4. This CDR3 reads CASSLTGFQPQHF. The DNA for the CDR3 is TGTGCCAGCAGCCTGACAGGGTTTCAGCCCCAGCATTTT. Based on the CDR3 plus reference TRBV5-5 and TRBJ1-5, the full variable domain is DAGVTQSPTHLIKTRGQQVTLRCSPISGHKSVSWYQQVLGQGPQFIFQYYEKEERGRGNFPDRFSARQFPNYSSELNVNALLLGDSALYLCASSLTGFQPQHFGDGTRLSIL.